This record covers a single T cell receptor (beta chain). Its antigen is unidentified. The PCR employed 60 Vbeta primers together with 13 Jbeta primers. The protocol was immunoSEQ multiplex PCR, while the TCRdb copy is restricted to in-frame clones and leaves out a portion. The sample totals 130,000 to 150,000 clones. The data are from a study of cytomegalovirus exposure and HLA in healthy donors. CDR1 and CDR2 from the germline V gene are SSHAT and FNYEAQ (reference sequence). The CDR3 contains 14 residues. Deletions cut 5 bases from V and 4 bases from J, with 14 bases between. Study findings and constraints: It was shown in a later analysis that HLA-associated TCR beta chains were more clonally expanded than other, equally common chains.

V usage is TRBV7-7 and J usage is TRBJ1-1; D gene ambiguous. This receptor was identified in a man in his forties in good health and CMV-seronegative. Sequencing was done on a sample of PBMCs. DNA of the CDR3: TGTGCCAGCAGCCCCAATCCACTCTCCACTGAAGCTTTCTTT. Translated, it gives CASSPNPLSTEAFF.